Listed below are T cell receptor beta chains from one sample, sequenced in a study of regulatory T cells in long-lasting Graves disease. TCRdb reprocessed the multiplex PCR reads via MiXCR and lists one record per CDR3 protein. The table shows under 800,000 distinct CDR3 sequences, with 15% to 20% occurring only once. These data are also associated with another study on T cells in Graves' hyperthyroidism and ophthalmopathy.

This sample comprised peripheral blood mononuclear cells (PBMCs), obtained at new diagnosis, from a patient treated with antithyroid drugs. All receptors derive from a woman aged 30 to 39 with Graves disease. The CDR3 runs from the conserved cysteine through the conserved F or W. The D gene is left open where the match is weak.

V gene	D gene	J gene	CDR3 protein
TRBV7-8	TRBD2	TRBJ2-5	CASSPRLAREETQYF
TRBV5-1	TRBD1	TRBJ1-2	CASSIEHDRGPSNYGYTF
TRBV30	TRBD1	TRBJ1-1	CAWTGGVEAFF
TRBV24-1	.	TRBJ2-1	CATSDRRSPYNEQFF
TRBV28	.	TRBJ1-1	CASIGVGGEAFF
TRBV29-1	.	TRBJ2-2	CSVSDTPGYTGELFF
TRBV29-1	TRBD1	TRBJ2-7	CSVFGTGVDSYEQYF
TRBV3-1	TRBD1	TRBJ2-5	CASSQGQGVQETQYF
TRBV6-1	.	TRBJ2-1	CASGTSWAARNNEQFF
TRBV6-2/TRBV6-3	TRBD2	TRBJ2-1	CASSDGGARREQFF
TRBV7-2	TRBD2	TRBJ2-7	CASSFPTSGTGEQYF
TRBV28	TRBD2	TRBJ2-3	CASPPKAGDTDTQYF
TRBV11-2	TRBD2	TRBJ2-3	CASSVSSGDTDTQYF
TRBV5-8	.	TRBJ1-1	CASSFTTNTEAFF
TRBV28	.	TRBJ1-1	CASRVGGDTEAFF
TRBV27	TRBD2	TRBJ2-3	CASSLGTSGGLNTDTQYF
TRBV19	TRBD1	TRBJ1-1	CASGTGFRAFF
TRBV7-9	.	TRBJ2-7	CASSPGVDEQYF
TRBV19	.	TRBJ2-4	CASSPVTAADIAKNIQYF
TRBV28	.	TRBJ1-2	CASSQGTYGYTF
TRBV5-4	.	TRBJ1-2	CASSLDGAYSYGYTF
TRBV12-3/TRBV12-4	TRBD1	TRBJ1-2	CASNDAAGGYGYTF
TRBV19	TRBD1	TRBJ1-5	CASNDRGNQPQHF
TRBV18	TRBD2	TRBJ2-1	CASSTGLAGSSYNEQFF
TRBV7-3	TRBD1	TRBJ1-2	CASSLGQGSPDGYTF
TRBV28	.	TRBJ1-1	CASSLVSGPLILMNTEAFF
TRBV12-3/TRBV12-4	.	TRBJ2-1	CASGPEVQSSEQFF
TRBV15	TRBD1	TRBJ2-7	CATSRPGQGFYEQYF
TRBV14	TRBD1	TRBJ2-7	CASSPGQGATYEQYF
TRBV28	.	TRBJ1-5	CASSLDQGNQPQHF
TRBV11-2	.	TRBJ2-5	CASSLAGLGKETQYF
TRBV28	.	TRBJ1-2	CASEGNYGYTF
TRBV7-9	.	TRBJ1-5	CASSPPGTGSQPQHF
TRBV20-1	TRBD1	TRBJ2-1	CSAKTGGAYNEQFF
TRBV20-1	.	TRBJ2-7	CSARNFRGNPSYEQYF
TRBV18	.	TRBJ2-3	CASSPSHDTQYF
TRBV2	TRBD1	TRBJ1-4	CASVDRAHGEKLFF
TRBV9	.	TRBJ1-6	CASSVYGGDNSPLHF
TRBV11-3	TRBD1	TRBJ1-1	CASSEPGQEDFAFF
TRBV9	.	TRBJ2-7	CASNRDPTGDEQYF
TRBV24-1	TRBD1	TRBJ2-2	CATRDRGTGELFF
TRBV5-1	TRBD1	.	CASSLKGTGFRVRETQYF
TRBV14	.	TRBJ2-1	CASSQPYNEQFF
TRBV11-2	.	TRBJ2-1	CASSLAMGKNEQFF
TRBV20-1	.	TRBJ1-5	CSARGLGRAGAFPQHF
TRBV30	TRBD1	TRBJ1-6	CAWTGTGYNSPLHF
TRBV18	TRBD2	TRBJ2-1	CASSPRLSSGSYNEQFF
TRBV30	TRBD1	TRBJ1-1	CAWGRTGGTEAFF
TRBV28	.	TRBJ2-7	CASSSPFGTYEQYF
TRBV5-1	.	TRBJ2-7	CASSKDQRWGDEQYF
TRBV12-3/TRBV12-4	.	TRBJ2-5	CASSPGAEEETQYF